The 27 T cell receptor beta chains given below trace back to one sample, sequenced in a study of control samples from healthy donors and cancer patients (dated by TCRdb to about 2020). The library was built by means of the immunoSEQ multiplex PCR assay. The immuneACCESS repertoire file appears here via TCRdb, limited to in-frame rearrangements. These files lack a portion of the clones; in checked studies, under half of the deficit traces to unresolved V genes, and the cause of the others is not known. The sample includes more than 25,000 clones, with roughly 87% observed a single time. The ten largest clones capture about 3.9% of the sample. Specimen: formalin-fixed, paraffin-embedded tissue. The receptor source for this set is a female donor with melanoma.

The chain carries TRBV7-2 and TRBJ1-5; D not certain. V was clipped by 6 bases and J by 7 bases, with 16 bases between them. The CDR3 extends over 14 amino acids. Germline CDR1 reads SGHTA; CDR2 reads FQGNSA. CDR3 amino acids: CASRDPGFRQPQHF. The CDR3 coding sequence is TGTGCCAGCAGAGACCCGGGTTTTCGGCAGCCCCAGCATTTT.

The CDR3: CASSQDRGLASQSTDTQYF. CDR3 DNA: TGCGCCAGCAGCCAAGATCGGGGGTTAGCAAGTCAGAGCACAGATACGCAGTATTTT. The genes are TRBV4-3 and TRBJ2-3; a possible D gene is TRBD2 (6 bases). Germline V gene data show CDR1 as LGHNA and CDR2 as YSLEER. V gave up 0 bases and J gave up 0 bases, with 19 bases separating them. The CDR3 has 19 amino acids.

The rearrangement uses TRBV5-8 and TRBJ1-2; 8 bases map to TRBD1. The CDR3 consists of 14 residues. CDR1 is SGHTS, CDR2 YDEGEE, per germline. The trim removed 4 bases at V and 4 bases at J, leaving 6 bases unmatched. CDR3 sequence reads: CASSGPGGGYGYTF. DNA for the CDR3: TGTGCCAGCAGCGGCCCAGGGGGCGGCTATGGCTACACCTTC. Combining the CDR3 with reference TRBV5-8 and TRBJ1-2 gives the whole variable domain EAGVTQSPTHLIKTRGQQATLRCSPISGHTSVYWYQQALGLGLQFLLWYDEGEERNRGNFPPRFSGRQFPNYSSELNVNALELEDSALYLCASSGPGGGYGYTFGSGTRLTVV.

V and J are TRBV5-4 and TRBJ2-1, with 8 bases aligning to TRBD2. Germline V gene sequence: CDR1 SGHNT, CDR2 YYREEE (reference sequence). J lost 0 bases, V lost 3 bases, and 5 bases had no gene match. CDR3 length equals 16 residues. CDR3 nucleotides: TGTGCCAGCAGCTCATTAGCGGGAAGCTCCTACAATGAGCAGTTCTTC. Residues: CASSSLAGSSYNEQFF.

The chain links TRBV1 to TRBJ2-6; the D call TRBD1 from the table was never checked on the DNA. TRBV1 constitutes a pseudogene. This CDR3 is 18 amino acids long. This CDR3 is CTSSRVSLCQSRANVLTF. The DNA for the CDR3 is TGCACCAGCAGTCGTGTCAGTTTGTGCCAAAGTCGGGCCAACGTCCTGACTTTC.

The CDR3 loop is CASSASTLIAEAFF. DNA for the CDR3: TGCGCCAGCAGCGCCTCGACATTAATCGCTGAAGCTTTCTTT. The chain uses TRBV10-2 and TRBJ1-1; D uncertain. The germline V gene has CDR1 WSHSY and CDR2 SAAADI. Trimming stripped 6 bases from V and 6 bases from J, with 17 bases between. CDR3 length equals 14 residues.

This chain links TRBV29-1 with TRBJ2-3; D might be TRBD1 (5 bases). In germline, CDR1 is SQVTM, CDR2 ANQGSEA. The CDR3 extends over 16 amino acids. V was clipped by 0 bases and J by 4 bases, with 17 bases between them. CDR3 sequence reads: CSVEDSGRDVADTQYF. DNA of the CDR3: TGCAGCGTTGAAGATTCAGGCAGGGATGTAGCAGATACGCAGTATTTT.

The rearrangement uses TRBV9 and TRBJ1-5; the D is unclear. Trimming removed 2 bases at V and 0 bases at J, with 9 bases between. From germline, CDR1 is SGDLS and CDR2 YYNGEE. This CDR3 spans 15 amino acids. For the CDR3, the DNA is TGTGCCAGCAGCGTGGAGGGTAATAGCAATCAGCCCCAGCATTTT. It codes for CASSVEGNSNQPQHF. The whole variable domain, filled in from reference TRBV9 and TRBJ1-5, reads DSGVTQTPKHLITATGQRVTLRCSPRSGDLSVYWYQQSLDQGLQFLIQYYNGEERAKGNILERFSAQQFPDLHSELNLSSLELGDSALYFCASSVEGNSNQPQHFGDGTRLSIL.

V and J are TRBV4-2 and TRBJ2-5; the match to TRBD2 covers 13 bases. Germline CDR1 reads LGHNA; CDR2 reads YNFKEQ. The CDR3 extends over 16 amino acids. The V gene end was trimmed by 4 bases and the J gene end by 2 bases; junction bases not matched to a gene: 4. DNA of the CDR3: TGTGCCAGCAGCCGGGGGACTAGCGGGGTACAAGAGACCCAGTACTTC. Translated, it gives CASSRGTSGVQETQYF.

This chain joins TRBV2 and TRBJ1-1, with 8 bases matching TRBD1. This CDR3 has 14 amino acids. V lost 5 bases, J lost 5 bases, and 7 bases stayed unmatched. Germline V gene data show CDR1 as SNHLY and CDR2 as FYNNEI. CDR3 region: CASSNGQGATEAFF. In nucleotides, the CDR3 is TGTGCCAGCAGTAATGGACAGGGTGCAACTGAAGCTTTCTTT. The full variable domain, completed using reference TRBV2 and TRBJ1-1, is EPEVTQTPSHQVTQMGQEVILRCVPISNHLYFYWYRQILGQKVEFLVSFYNNEISEKSEIFDDQFSVERPDGSNFTLKIRSTKLEDSAMYFCASSNGQGATEAFFGQGTRLTVV.

The chain employs TRBV27 and TRBJ2-4, with D unresolved. V was shortened by 2 bases and J by 2 bases, with 7 bases between the two germline ends. Germline values: CDR1 MNHEY, CDR2 SMNVEV (reference sequence). The CDR3 sequence is 14 residues long. CDR3 DNA: TGTGCCAGCAGTTTAGCTACTTCCAAAAACATTCAGTACTTC. It specifies CASSLATSKNIQYF.

This chain connects TRBV24-1 to TRBJ2-1; D gene ambiguous. V gave up 5 bases and J gave up 2 bases, with 9 bases separating them. The CDR3 has 14 residues. Germline V gene data show CDR1 as KGHDR and CDR2 as SFDVKD. The CDR3 region has the DNA TGTGCCACCAGTGCCACACACCCCTACAATGAGCAGTTCTTC. Its protein product is CATSATHPYNEQFF.

The chain combines TRBV4-3 with TRBJ2-1; tentatively, D is TRBD2 (6 bases). V lost 3 bases to trimming and J lost 5 bases, with 17 bases between them. The CDR3 totals 16 residues. Germline loops: CDR1 LGHNA, CDR2 YSLEER. In nucleotides, the CDR3 is TGCGCCAGCAGCCATCGCAGATCGGGACTGGACAATGAGCAGTTCTTC. Protein sequence: CASSHRRSGLDNEQFF.

The chain employs TRBV6-5 and TRBJ2-1; the match to TRBD2 covers 9 bases. Trimming removed 2 bases from V and 7 bases from J; junction bases left unmatched: 6. Germline V gene data show CDR1 as MNHEY and CDR2 as SVGAGI. The CDR3 spans 15 residues. CDR3 sequence (DNA): TGTGCCAGCAGTTACGGCGTTACTAGCGGGAATGAGCAGTTCTTC. It is translated as CASSYGVTSGNEQFF.

The J gene is TRBJ2-1, the V gene TRBV25-1; 11 nucleotides match TRBD2. Germline V lookup: CDR1 MGHDK, CDR2 SYGVNS. This CDR3 is 16 amino acids long. The junction had 10 bases not matched to a gene; V was cut back by 5 bases and J by 7 bases. CDR3 sequence: CASSSLGASGRNEQFF. CDR3 sequence (DNA): TGTGCCAGCAGTTCCCTAGGGGCTAGCGGGAGGAATGAGCAGTTCTTC.

The chain has TRBV11-2 and TRBJ2-3, with TRBD2 as a possible D gene (6 bases). Germline CDR1 is SGHAT and CDR2 is FQNNGV. V was cut by 5 bases and J by 0 bases, with 18 bases left in between. The CDR3 is 17 residues long. The CDR3 nucleotides are TGTGCCAGCAGCCCGGGCCTCAGCGGGCTGAGCACAGATACGCAGTATTTT. This gives the protein CASSPGLSGLSTDTQYF.

CDR3 coding DNA: TGTGCCAGCAGCTTAGAAGGACCCGTCGGGGGCTACACCTTC. Encoded protein: CASSLEGPVGGYTF. This sequence joins TRBV7-2 and TRBJ1-2, with D unclear. Trimming removed 1 base from V and 8 bases from J, with 14 bases in between. The CDR3 runs 14 residues. Germline values: CDR1 SGHTA, CDR2 FQGNSA.

CDR3 in DNA: TGTGCCAGCAGCGTGACTAGCGGGAGTTCCGAGACCCAGTACTTC. This codes for CASSVTSGSSETQYF. The chain has TRBV7-2 and TRBJ2-5; 12 bases align to TRBD2. Trimming at V came to 5 bases and at J to 5 bases, leaving 6 bases not matched to a gene. Germline V CDR1 and CDR2: SGHTA, FQGNSA. The CDR3 is made up of 15 amino acids. Complete variable domain (other parts from reference TRBV7-2 and TRBJ2-5): GAGVSQSPSNKVTEKGKDVELRCDPISGHTALYWYRQSLGQGLEFLIYFQGNSAPDKSGLPSDRFSAERTGGSVSTLTIQRTQQEDSAVYLCASSVTSGSSETQYFGPGTRLLVL.

This rearrangement joins TRBV5-1 to TRBJ2-5, with 7 positions matching TRBD1. CDR3 length: 13 residues. After removal of 4 bases from V and 5 bases from J, the junction contained 5 bases not matched to a gene. Germline V gene sequence: CDR1 SGHRS, CDR2 YFSETQ. The CDR3 spells CASSTDRAETQYF. As DNA, the CDR3 is TGCGCCAGCAGCACAGACAGGGCCGAGACCCAGTACTTC.

V and J are TRBV6-5 and TRBJ1-1; maybe TRBD1 (5 bases). V was shortened by 3 bases and J by 0 bases, with 11 bases between the two germline ends. The CDR3 is made up of 15 amino acids. CDR1 is MNHEY, CDR2 SVGAGI, per germline. This CDR3 is CASSYRGGLNTEAFF. CDR3 bases: TGTGCCAGCAGTTATAGGGGAGGGCTGAACACTGAAGCTTTCTTT.

The chain uses TRBV9 and TRBJ1-1; no definite D call. V was trimmed by 0 bases and J by 11 bases, leaving 14 bases between them. The CDR3 is 13 amino acids. Looked up from germline, CDR1 is SGDLS and CDR2 is YYNGEE. In nucleotides, the CDR3 is TGTGCCAGCAGCGTAGACGAGGGCCGGGAGGCTTTCTTT. Protein product: CASSVDEGREAFF.

The gene calls are TRBV7-3 and TRBJ2-1, with 10 positions matching TRBD2. Germline CDR1 SGHTA, CDR2 FQGTGA. The CDR3 extends over 15 amino acids. Trimming at V came to 5 bases and at J to 2 bases, leaving 3 bases not matched to a gene. The CDR3 here is CASSQTSGPYNEQFF. The CDR3 DNA follows: TGTGCCAGCAGCCAGACTAGCGGGCCCTACAATGAGCAGTTCTTC.

The chain combines TRBV21-1 with TRBJ2-1. TRBV21-1 is termed a pseudogene. This CDR3 comprises 14 residues. CDR3 in amino acids: CASSLLPRNDEQFF. The CDR3 DNA sequence: TGTGCCAGCAGCCTCCTTCCCCGTAACGATGAGCAGTTCTTC.

The chain employs TRBV7-6 and TRBJ2-7; D unresolved. Germline values: CDR1 SGHVS, CDR2 FNYEAQ. CDR3 size: 14 residues. V was cut by 5 bases and J by 6 bases, with 17 bases left in between. CDR3 region: CASSPPGSRGEQYF. Here the CDR3 DNA reads TGTGCCAGCAGCCCGCCCGGTTCGAGAGGCGAGCAGTACTTC.

The rearrangement links TRBV21-1 to TRBJ2-5; TRBD2, the table's D call, lacks a check against the DNA. TRBV21-1 represents a pseudogene. CDR3 length: 22 amino acids. The CDR3 sequence: CASSKALKGLAGVWGLQETQYF. The CDR3 nucleotides read TGTGCCAGCAGCAAGGCGCTCAAGGGACTAGCGGGAGTCTGGGGCTTACAAGAGACCCAGTACTTC.

The V gene is TRBV4-1, the J gene TRBJ1-5; D call uncertain. The CDR3 length is 13 residues. V was clipped by 0 bases and J by 10 bases, with 10 bases between them. Germline CDR1 and CDR2: MGHRA and YSYEKL. The chain's CDR3 is CASSQEPGEPQHF. DNA of the CDR3: TGCGCCAGCAGCCAAGAACCTGGGGAACCCCAGCATTTT.

V and J are TRBV2 and TRBJ1-3; D unclear. The germline V and J ends were trimmed by 7 bases and 1 base, with 11 bases remaining between them. Germline-derived CDR1 and CDR2 are SNHLY and FYNNEI. The CDR3 extends over 14 amino acids. The CDR3 DNA reads as TGTGCCAGCACTATCTGGATTTCTGGAAACACCATATATTTT. It yields the protein CASTIWISGNTIYF.